This TCR beta chain was recovered during a study of blood T cell repertoires in COVID-19. V shed 7 bases, J shed 6 bases, and the junction held 11 bases outside the gene matches. The germline V gene has CDR1 LNHDA and CDR2 SQIVND (reference sequence). CDR3 length: 15 residues. In the original processing: Reference gene primer amplification gave nucleated cell count estimates. Profiled with immunoSEQ multiplex PCR; TCRdb holds only in-frame clones, not every one. V and J calls and clone size are given by that table; D and trimming were obtained from the DNA. The repertoire holds about 360,000 clones, with nearly 90% as singletons.

The chain carries TRBV19 and TRBJ2-1; TRBD2 matches at 8 bases. The origin of this receptor is a woman in her thirties or forties with acute COVID-19. Sample: PBMCs or T cells enriched from blood (not recorded which). The DNA of the CDR3 is TGTGCCAGTACCTATCTATACGGGGGGGCCAATGAGCAGTTCTTC. As protein: CASTYLYGGANEQFF.